A single sample gave rise to the 10 T cell receptor beta chains below, sequenced in a study of sequential checkpoint blockade in melanoma (dated by TCRdb to about 2019). Libraries came from the immunoSEQ multiplex PCR assay. The immuneACCESS repertoire file appears here via TCRdb, limited to in-frame rearrangements. These files lack a portion of the clones; in checked studies, under half of the deficit traces to unresolved V genes, and the cause of the others is not known. In this sample the table shows about 28,000 clones, roughly nine tenths of which occur a single time. The top ten clones comprise around 15% of the sample. The treatment or condition label, as the study defines it: randomized to nivolumab then ipilimumab (arm A) or the reverse (arm B). The source material was CD8+ T cells sorted from blood (inferred from file names), sampled from a patient given nivolumab and ipilimumab in sequence. These receptors were obtained from a human donor with melanoma.

This sequence joins TRBV7-9 and TRBJ1-5; unclear D gene. This CDR3 comprises 15 residues. Germline lookup yields CDR1 SEHNR and CDR2 FQNEAQ (reference sequence). Trimming took 2 bases from V and 2 from J, leaving 10 bases between them. DNA for the CDR3: TGTGCCAGCAGCTTAACAACCGCAGGCAATCAGCCCCAGCATTTT. This encodes CASSLTTAGNQPQHF. Full variable domain (rest looked up from reference TRBV7-9 and TRBJ1-5): DTGVSQNPRHKITKRGQNVTFRCDPISEHNRLYWYRQTLGQGPEFLTYFQNEAQLEKSRLLSDRFSAERPKGSFSTLEIQRTEQGDSAMYLCASSLTTAGNQPQHFGDGTRLSIL.

The V and J genes are TRBV28 and TRBJ1-1, with D perhaps matching TRBD1 (5 bases). Trimming removed 4 bases at V and 0 bases at J, with 9 bases between. Looked up from germline, CDR1 is MDHEN and CDR2 is SYDVKM. The CDR3 extends over 14 amino acids. In DNA, the CDR3 is TGTGCCAGCAGTTGGGGCGGTCTGAACACTGAAGCTTTCTTT. This gives the protein CASSWGGLNTEAFF.

The chain couples TRBV2 to TRBJ2-7, with D maybe TRBD1 (6 bases). This CDR3 region has 12 residues. In germline, CDR1 is SNHLY, CDR2 FYNNEI. V lost 6 bases to trimming and J lost 3 bases, with 9 bases between them. The CDR3 sequence is CASRQGYYEQYV. CDR3 bases: TGTGCCAGCAGACAGGGCTACTACGAGCAGTACGTC.

The chain is built from TRBV9 and TRBJ2-7, with D tentatively TRBD2 (5 bases). This CDR3 has 15 amino acids. The V gene's germline CDR1 is SGDLS and CDR2 YYNGEE. V was clipped by 0 bases and J by 0 bases, with 10 bases between them. The CDR3 DNA sequence: TGTGCCAGCAGCGTAGCTACGGGAACCTCCTACGAGCAGTACTTC. This translates into CASSVATGTSYEQYF.

The rearrangement joins TRBV5-1 to TRBJ2-1, with 14 bases identical to TRBD2. V lost 2 bases and J lost 2; bases outside the gene matches: 3. CDR1 and CDR2 (germline): SGHRS, YFSETQ. The CDR3 spans 17 residues. CDR3 bases: TGCGCCAGCAGCTTCCGGGGACTAGCGGGGGCCTACAATGAGCAGTTCTTC. It specifies CASSFRGLAGAYNEQFF.

J is TRBJ2-1 and V is TRBV28; 8 bases line up with TRBD2. The V segment lost 8 bases and the J segment 2 bases; nucleotides outside the gene matches: 5. Germline loops: CDR1 MDHEN, CDR2 SYDVKM. This CDR3 is built from 14 residues. The CDR3 is CASSTGGAYNEQFF. The DNA of the CDR3 is TGTGCCAGCTCCACCGGGGGGGCCTACAATGAGCAGTTCTTC. The whole variable domain, remainder taken from reference TRBV28 and TRBJ2-1, is DVKVTQSSRYLVKRTGEKVFLECVQDMDHENMFWYRQDPGLGLRLIYFSYDVKMKEKGDIPEGYSVSREKKERFSLILESASTNQTSMYLCASSTGGAYNEQFFGPGTRLTVL.

The gene calls are TRBV15 and TRBJ2-7; possibly TRBD1 for D (6 bases). V shed 5 bases and J shed 3 bases, with 23 bases lying between them. CDR3 length: 17 residues. The germline V gene has CDR1 LNHNV and CDR2 YYDKDF (reference sequence). CDR3 nucleotides: TGTGCCACCAGCGGTACCGGGACACAAAATTCCAACTACGAGCAGTACGTC. Its translation is CATSGTGTQNSNYEQYV.

The chain combines TRBV15 with TRBJ1-4, with a tentative D call TRBD1 (6 bases). V lost 2 bases, J lost 8 bases, and 18 bases lay in between. CDR1 and CDR2 from the germline V gene are LNHNV and YYDKDF (reference sequence). This CDR3 has 16 amino acids. DNA for the CDR3: TGTGCCACCAGCAGACCCGAAGGGGGGGGTAGGGAAAAACTGTTTTTT. It encodes CATSRPEGGGREKLFF.

This chain connects TRBV7-9 to TRBJ2-1, with 9 nucleotides matching TRBD2. CDR1 is SEHNR and CDR2 is FQNEAQ in the germline V gene (reference sequence). V lost 5 bases and J lost 7; bases outside the gene matches: 9. This CDR3 contains 15 residues. CDR3 in amino acids: CASSDVAGVANEQFF. In DNA form, the CDR3 reads TGTGCCAGCAGCGACGTAGCGGGAGTCGCAAATGAGCAGTTCTTC.

This clone was seen only once. The rearrangement uses TRBV7-9 and TRBJ1-2; the D gene is possibly TRBD1 (6 bases). CDR1 and CDR2 (germline): SEHNR, FQNEAQ (reference sequence). Between the trimmed V and J ends, which lost 3 bases and 3 bases, there was a span of 14 bases. The CDR3 totals 15 residues. This chain's CDR3 is CASSFRIQGDYGYTF. As DNA, the CDR3 is TGTGCCAGCAGCTTTCGGATACAGGGCGACTATGGCTACACCTTC.